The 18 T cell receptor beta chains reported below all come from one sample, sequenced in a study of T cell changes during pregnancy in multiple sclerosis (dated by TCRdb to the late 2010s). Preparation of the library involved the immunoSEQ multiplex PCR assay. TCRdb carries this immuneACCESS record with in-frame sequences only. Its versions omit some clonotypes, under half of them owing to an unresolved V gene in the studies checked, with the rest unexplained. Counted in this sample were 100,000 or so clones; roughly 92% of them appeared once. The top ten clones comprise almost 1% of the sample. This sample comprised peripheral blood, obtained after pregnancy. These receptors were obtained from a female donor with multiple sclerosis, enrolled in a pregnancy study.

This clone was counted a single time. CDR3 region: CASSLSGRGADEQFF. CDR3 nucleotides: TGTGCCAGCAGCCTTAGCGGGAGAGGGGCGGATGAGCAGTTCTTC. The genes are TRBV9 and TRBJ2-1; TRBD2 matches 9 bases. J was trimmed by 8 bases and V by 4 bases; bases with no gene match: 10. The length of the CDR3 is 15 residues. Germline V gene lookup returns CDR1 SGDLS and CDR2 YYNGEE.

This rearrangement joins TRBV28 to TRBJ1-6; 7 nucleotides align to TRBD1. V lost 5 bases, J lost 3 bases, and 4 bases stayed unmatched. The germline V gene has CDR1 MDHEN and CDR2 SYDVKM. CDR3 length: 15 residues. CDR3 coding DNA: TGTGCCAGCAGTACACGACAGGGCTATAATTCACCCCTCCACTTT. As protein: CASSTRQGYNSPLHF.

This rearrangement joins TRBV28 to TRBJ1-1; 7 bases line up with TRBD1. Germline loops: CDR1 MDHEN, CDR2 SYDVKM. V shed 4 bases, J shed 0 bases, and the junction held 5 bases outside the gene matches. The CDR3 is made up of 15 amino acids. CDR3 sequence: CASSSQTGLNTEAFF. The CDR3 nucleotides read TGTGCCAGCAGTTCCCAGACAGGGTTGAACACTGAAGCTTTCTTT.

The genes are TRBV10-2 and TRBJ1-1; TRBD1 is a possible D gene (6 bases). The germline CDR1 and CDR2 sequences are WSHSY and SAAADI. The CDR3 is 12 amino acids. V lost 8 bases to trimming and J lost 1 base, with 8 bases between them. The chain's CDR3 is CASLRGNTEAFF. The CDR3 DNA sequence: TGCGCCAGCCTCAGGGGGAACACTGAAGCTTTCTTT.

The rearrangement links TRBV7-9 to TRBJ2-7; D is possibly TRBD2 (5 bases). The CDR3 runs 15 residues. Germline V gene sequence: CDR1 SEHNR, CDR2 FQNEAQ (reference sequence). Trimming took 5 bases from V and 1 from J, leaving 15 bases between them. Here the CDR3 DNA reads TGTGCCAGCAGCCATTTACGGGAAGGGTCCTACGAGCAGTACTTC. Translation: CASSHLREGSYEQYF.

CDR3 region: CASSLQGSTGNTIYF. CDR3 DNA sequence: TGTGCCAGCAGTTTACAGGGTTCTACTGGAAACACCATATATTTT. The chain is built from TRBV6-5 and TRBJ1-3; a weak D match, TRBD1 (6 bases). Germline CDR1 and CDR2: MNHEY and SVGAGI. The CDR3 covers 15 residues. The V end lost 4 bases, the J end lost 2 bases, and 12 bases lay between the germline ends.

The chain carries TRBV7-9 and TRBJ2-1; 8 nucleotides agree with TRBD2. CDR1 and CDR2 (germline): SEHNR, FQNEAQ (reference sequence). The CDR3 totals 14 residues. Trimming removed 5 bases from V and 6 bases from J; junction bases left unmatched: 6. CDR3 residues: CASSPITSGNEQFF. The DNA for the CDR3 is TGTGCCAGCAGCCCGATCACTAGCGGCAATGAGCAGTTCTTC.

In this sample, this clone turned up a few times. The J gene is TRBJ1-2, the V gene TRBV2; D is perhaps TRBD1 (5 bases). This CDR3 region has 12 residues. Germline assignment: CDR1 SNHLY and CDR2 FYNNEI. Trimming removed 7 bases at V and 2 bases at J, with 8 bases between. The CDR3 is CASTRANYGYTF. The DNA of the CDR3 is TGTGCCAGCACCAGGGCGAACTATGGCTACACCTTC.

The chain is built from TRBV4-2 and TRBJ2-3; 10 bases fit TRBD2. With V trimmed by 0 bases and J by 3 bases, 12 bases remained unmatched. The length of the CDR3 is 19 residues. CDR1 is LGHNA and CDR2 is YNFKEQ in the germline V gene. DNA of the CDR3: TGTGCCAGCAGCCAAGAAATCGCCCCTAGCGGGAGAGCAACAGATACGCAGTATTTT. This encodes CASSQEIAPSGRATDTQYF.

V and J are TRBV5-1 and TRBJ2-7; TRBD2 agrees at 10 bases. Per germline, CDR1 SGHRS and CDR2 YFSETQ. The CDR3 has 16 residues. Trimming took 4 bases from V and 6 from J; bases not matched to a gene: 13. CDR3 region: CASSPPRLAGNSEQYF. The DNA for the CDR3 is TGCGCCAGCAGCCCTCCCCGACTAGCGGGTAACTCCGAGCAGTACTTC.

The CDR3 DNA reads as TGTGCCAGCAGTGTAACAGGGGCCGAGCAGTACTTC. Protein sequence: CASSVTGAEQYF. The genes are TRBV27 and TRBJ2-7; TRBD1 aligns across 7 bases. Germline assignment: CDR1 MNHEY and CDR2 SMNVEV (reference sequence). CDR3 length: 12 residues. V lost 5 bases, J lost 6 bases, and 4 bases stayed unmatched.

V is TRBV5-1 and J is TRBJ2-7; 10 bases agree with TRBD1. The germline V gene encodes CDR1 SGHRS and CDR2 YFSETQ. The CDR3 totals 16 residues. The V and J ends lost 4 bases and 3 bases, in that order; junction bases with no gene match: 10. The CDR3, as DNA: TGCGCCAGCAGCGGGGGGTGGGGACAGGGGAGCTACGAGCAGTACTTC. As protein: CASSGGWGQGSYEQYF.

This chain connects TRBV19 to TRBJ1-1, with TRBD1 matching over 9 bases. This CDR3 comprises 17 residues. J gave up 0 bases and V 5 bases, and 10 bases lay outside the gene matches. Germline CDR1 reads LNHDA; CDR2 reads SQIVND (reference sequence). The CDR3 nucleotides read TGTGCCAGTAGTCCCAGGGGACAGGGAAACATGAACACTGAAGCTTTCTTT. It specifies CASSPRGQGNMNTEAFF.

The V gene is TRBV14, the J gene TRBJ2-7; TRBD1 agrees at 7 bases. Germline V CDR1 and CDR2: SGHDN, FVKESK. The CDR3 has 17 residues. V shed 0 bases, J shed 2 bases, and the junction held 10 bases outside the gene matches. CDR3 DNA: TGTGCCAGCAGCCAAGACTTTTCTGGAACAGGGGCCTACGAGCAGTACTTC. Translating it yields CASSQDFSGTGAYEQYF.

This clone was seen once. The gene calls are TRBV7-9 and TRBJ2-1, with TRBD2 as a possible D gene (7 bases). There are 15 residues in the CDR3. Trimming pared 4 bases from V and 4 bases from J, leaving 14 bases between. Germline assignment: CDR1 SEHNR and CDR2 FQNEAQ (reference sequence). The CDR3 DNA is TGTGCCAGCAGCTACACGGGGGGCCGATACAATGAGCAGTTCTTC. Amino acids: CASSYTGGRYNEQFF.

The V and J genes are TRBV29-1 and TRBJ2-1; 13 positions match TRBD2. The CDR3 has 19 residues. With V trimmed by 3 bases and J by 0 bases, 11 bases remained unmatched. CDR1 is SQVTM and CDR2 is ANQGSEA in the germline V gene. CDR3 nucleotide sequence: TGCAGCGTTGAGGGGATGGGACTAGCGGGGAGAAGCTCCTACAATGAGCAGTTCTTC. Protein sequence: CSVEGMGLAGRSSYNEQFF.

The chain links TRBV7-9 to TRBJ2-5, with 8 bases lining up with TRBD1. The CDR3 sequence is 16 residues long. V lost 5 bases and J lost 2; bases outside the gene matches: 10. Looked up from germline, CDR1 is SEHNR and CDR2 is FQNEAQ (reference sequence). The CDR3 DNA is TGTGCCAGCAGCGGACAGGGAAGTGGGAGACAAGAGACCCAGTACTTC. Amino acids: CASSGQGSGRQETQYF. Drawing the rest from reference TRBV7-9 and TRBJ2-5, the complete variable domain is DTGVSQNPRHKITKRGQNVTFRCDPISEHNRLYWYRQTLGQGPEFLTYFQNEAQLEKSRLLSDRFSAERPKGSFSTLEIQRTEQGDSAMYLCASSGQGSGRQETQYFGPGTRLLVL.

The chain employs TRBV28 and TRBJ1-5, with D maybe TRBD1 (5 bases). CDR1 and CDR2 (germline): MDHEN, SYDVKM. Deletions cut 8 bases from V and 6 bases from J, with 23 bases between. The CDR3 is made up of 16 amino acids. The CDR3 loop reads CASWAGGRGFGQPQHF. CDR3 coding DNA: TGTGCCAGCTGGGCGGGGGGTCGGGGGTTTGGTCAGCCCCAGCATTTT. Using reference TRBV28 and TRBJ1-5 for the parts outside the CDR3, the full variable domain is DVKVTQSSRYLVKRTGEKVFLECVQDMDHENMFWYRQDPGLGLRLIYFSYDVKMKEKGDIPEGYSVSREKKERFSLILESASTNQTSMYLCASWAGGRGFGQPQHFGDGTRLSIL.